This TCR beta chain is from a study of OX40 agonist ivuxolimab in advanced cancers. To note about this clone: Its antigen is as yet unknown.

Study results and limitations: Within 6 weeks, CD4+ and CD8+ blood T cells expanded clonally at 0.1 to 3.0 mg/kg. Mean expanded clone counts were higher in CD8+ than CD4+ T cells.

Profiling relied on immunoSEQ multiplex PCR, and the TCRdb table lists in-frame clones only, not all of them. Seen here are fewer than 75,000 clones, roughly nine tenths observed once, and the top ten hold less than 2.5%. The V and J ends lost 4 bases and 1 base, in that order; junction bases with no gene match: 5. CDR3 size: 15 residues. Germline assignment: CDR1 MNHEY and CDR2 SVGAGI. The TCR was taken from an adult with an advanced solid tumor such as melanoma, head and neck, liver or kidney cancer. Here the sequenced sample was CD4+ or CD8+ T cells sorted from blood, taken in a trial of the OX40 agonist ivuxolimab. The J gene is TRBJ1-1, the V gene TRBV6-5; TRBD1 aligns across 8 bases. CDR3: CASSSGQGRNTEAFF. CDR3 nucleotides: TGTGCCAGCAGTTCCGGACAGGGACGGAACACTGAAGCTTTCTTT.